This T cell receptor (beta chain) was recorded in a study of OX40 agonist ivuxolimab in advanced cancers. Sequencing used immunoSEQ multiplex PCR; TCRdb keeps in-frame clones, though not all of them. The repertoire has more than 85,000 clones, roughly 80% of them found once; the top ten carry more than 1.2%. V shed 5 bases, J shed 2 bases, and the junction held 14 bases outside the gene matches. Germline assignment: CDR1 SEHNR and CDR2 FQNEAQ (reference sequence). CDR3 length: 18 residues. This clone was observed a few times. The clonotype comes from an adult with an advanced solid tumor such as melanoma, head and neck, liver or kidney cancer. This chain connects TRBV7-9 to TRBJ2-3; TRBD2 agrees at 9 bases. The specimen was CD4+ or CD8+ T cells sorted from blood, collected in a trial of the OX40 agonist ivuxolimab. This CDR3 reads CASSRRLGSGRTTDTQYF. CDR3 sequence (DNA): TGTGCCAGCAGCCGCCGTTTGGGGAGCGGGAGGACCACAGATACGCAGTATTTT.